This TCR beta chain was found in a study of cytomegalovirus exposure and HLA in healthy donors. Study-wide findings and caveats: A later analysis reportedly identified an Asian-associated ancestry cluster as carrying fewer N-insertions than the roughly 700-donor mean. In vitro work confirmed that a few CMV-associated chains recognize CMV antigens. Being productive about 90% or about 30% of the time was typical of most TCR beta V segments in an earlier analysis.

In the PCR, 60 Vbeta and 13 Jbeta primers were used. TCRdb keeps only in-frame clones here, not all; method: immunoSEQ multiplex PCR. The sample lists around 150,000 clones, around 10% occurring once. In regard to this clone: Its antigen remains unknown.

The receptor comes from a male donor in good health and CMV-seronegative. Input material: PBMCs.

CDR3 nucleotide sequence: TGTGCCAGCAGCCCGGGGGGGGGTGAGGTCTCCGAGCAGTACTTC. Translated: CASSPGGGEVSEQYF. The chain links TRBV7-9 to TRBJ2-7, with 8 bases identical to TRBD2. CDR3 length: 15 residues. J lost 6 bases, V lost 5 bases, and 12 bases had no gene match. The germline V gene has CDR1 SEHNR and CDR2 FQNEAQ (reference sequence).